The 28 T cell receptor beta chains below were found in one sample sequenced in a study of T cell changes during pregnancy in multiple sclerosis. Here immunoSEQ multiplex PCR was the method, and the copy in TCRdb shows in-frame clones only, minus some. The repertoire holds some 80,000 clones, with around 89% as singletons. This sample comprised peripheral blood, obtained in the first trimester of pregnancy. The source of these receptors is a female donor in good health, enrolled as a control in a pregnancy study.

The CDR3 coding sequence is TGTGCCAGCAGTCTGGGACTAGCGGGAGGAGATGAGCAGTTCTTC. Translating gives CASSLGLAGGDEQFF. V gene TRBV28 combines with J gene TRBJ2-1, with TRBD2 matching over 15 bases. The trim removed 5 bases at V and 8 bases at J, leaving 4 bases unmatched. This CDR3 region has 15 residues. Germline assignment: CDR1 MDHEN and CDR2 SYDVKM.

V usage is TRBV11-2 and J usage is TRBJ2-5; 8 positions match TRBD1. Germline loops: CDR1 SGHAT, CDR2 FQNNGV. V dropped 5 bases and J dropped 4; count of bases not matched to a gene: 9. This CDR3 has 15 residues. The CDR3 region is CASSQPTGGGETQYF. CDR3 bases: TGTGCCAGCAGCCAGCCAACAGGGGGAGGAGAGACCCAGTACTTC.

This clone is a singleton in its sample. The genes are TRBV2 and TRBJ2-3; 7 nucleotides match TRBD2. Losses at the gene ends were 4 bases for V and 1 base for J; bases not matched to a gene: 5. CDR1 is SNHLY and CDR2 is FYNNEI in the germline V gene. This CDR3 contains 15 residues. CDR3 loop: CASSAGGRGTDTQYF. The CDR3 region has the DNA TGTGCCAGCAGTGCGGGGGGACGGGGCACAGATACGCAGTATTTT.

V usage is TRBV4-3 and J usage is TRBJ2-7; the match to TRBD2 covers 9 bases. V was pared by 0 bases and J by 5 bases, with 8 bases of the junction left unmatched. CDR1 is LGHNA, CDR2 YSLEER, per germline. The length of the CDR3 is 16 residues. The CDR3 nucleotides read TGCGCCAGCAGCCAAGAATGGTCTAGCGGGACCCACGAGCAGTACTTC. The encoded protein is CASSQEWSSGTHEQYF.

The chain combines TRBV6-4 with TRBJ2-3, with 13 nucleotides matching TRBD2. The CDR3 length is 16 residues. CDR1 is MRHNA and CDR2 is SNTAGT in the germline V gene. Unmatched junction bases numbered 0, after V lost 2 bases and J lost 1 base. CDR3 bases: TGTGCCAGCAGTGACGGGACTAGCGGGGGCACAGATACGCAGTATTTT. Translated, it gives CASSDGTSGGTDTQYF.

This rearrangement joins TRBV7-2 to TRBJ2-7, with 8 bases identical to TRBD1. The length of the CDR3 is 15 residues. Germline V gene lookup returns CDR1 SGHTA and CDR2 FQGNSA. The trim removed 4 bases at V and 5 bases at J, leaving 10 bases unmatched. CDR3 in amino acids: CASSYRTGKYDEQYF. CDR3 nucleotides: TGTGCCAGCAGCTACAGGACAGGGAAATACGACGAGCAGTACTTC.

The chain combines TRBV9 with TRBJ2-7; a possible D gene is TRBD1 (7 bases). This CDR3 region has 15 residues. The germline V gene encodes CDR1 SGDLS and CDR2 YYNGEE. Trimming removed 1 base from V and 2 bases from J, with 13 bases in between. CDR3 region: CASSVRAGQTYEQYF. Written as DNA, the CDR3 is TGTGCCAGCAGCGTAAGGGCGGGACAGACCTACGAGCAGTACTTC. Full variable domain (rest looked up from reference TRBV9 and TRBJ2-7): DSGVTQTPKHLITATGQRVTLRCSPRSGDLSVYWYQQSLDQGLQFLIQYYNGEERAKGNILERFSAQQFPDLHSELNLSSLELGDSALYFCASSVRAGQTYEQYFGPGTRLTVT.

The chain is built from TRBV15 and TRBJ2-3; TRBD2 matches at 7 bases. Germline values: CDR1 LNHNV, CDR2 YYDKDF (reference sequence). This CDR3 is built from 15 residues. After removal of 2 bases from V and 8 bases from J, the junction contained 10 bases not matched to a gene. CDR3 in DNA: TGTGCCACCAGCAGAAGACTAGCTGGGGGGGGTACGCAGTATTTT. It is translated as CATSRRLAGGGTQYF.

CDR3: CASSILLGQGFYGYTF. The CDR3 nucleotides are TGTGCCAGTAGTATATTATTGGGACAGGGGTTCTATGGCTACACCTTC. The chain employs TRBV19 and TRBJ1-2, with TRBD1 matching over 10 bases. Germline V gene lookup returns CDR1 LNHDA and CDR2 SQIVND (reference sequence). The V gene end was trimmed by 2 bases and the J gene end by 4 bases; junction bases not matched to a gene: 7. This CDR3 spans 16 amino acids.

The chain is built from TRBV6-6 and TRBJ2-3; 9 bases line up with TRBD1. The germline CDR1 and CDR2 sequences are MNHNY and SVGAGI (reference sequence). V shed 5 bases, J shed 5 bases, and the junction held 5 bases outside the gene matches. CDR3 size: 14 residues. CDR3 region: CASSHGQGRDTQYF. CDR3 coding DNA: TGTGCCAGCAGTCATGGACAGGGGCGAGATACGCAGTATTTT.

The gene calls are TRBV6-5 and TRBJ1-5; TRBD1 is a possible D gene (6 bases). The V and J ends lost 9 bases and 4 bases respectively, with 13 bases between them. The CDR3 spans 13 residues. Germline V CDR1 and CDR2: MNHEY, SVGAGI. The CDR3 region has the DNA TGTGCCAGTTGCCGGCAGGGGAATCAGCCCCAGCATTTT. As protein: CASCRQGNQPQHF.

V is TRBV19 and J is TRBJ1-5, with D perhaps matching TRBD1 (6 bases). Trimming stripped 11 bases from V and 1 base from J, with 15 bases between. The germline CDR1 and CDR2 sequences are LNHDA and SQIVND (reference sequence). The CDR3 has 14 residues. CDR3 nucleotide sequence: TGTGCCGCCTACAGGGATAGGAGCAATCAGCCCCAGCATTTT. Translation gives CAAYRDRSNQPQHF.

The CDR3 DNA is TGTGCCAGCAGTCCCAGTCCCGGGTACCTTAACAATGAGCAGTTCTTC. This translates into CASSPSPGYLNNEQFF. The chain combines TRBV27 with TRBJ2-1; D is unresolved. The ends were cut back, 5 bases at V and 5 bases at J, with 19 bases in the middle. CDR3 length: 16 amino acids. Germline CDR1 MNHEY, CDR2 SMNVEV (reference sequence).

The V call is TRBV28, the J call TRBJ1-3; 9 bases are shared with TRBD1. Germline CDR1 is MDHEN and CDR2 is SYDVKM. This CDR3 is built from 17 residues. The ends lost 5 bases at V and 4 bases at J; junction bases unmatched: 12. The DNA of the CDR3 is TGTGCCAGCAGTGAAGGGACAGGGCAGGGATTCGGAAACACCATATATTTT. Amino acids: CASSEGTGQGFGNTIYF.

The chain couples TRBV5-1 to TRBJ1-4; TRBD1 matches 9 bases. The CDR3 contains 15 residues. V shed 3 bases, J shed 8 bases, and the junction held 8 bases outside the gene matches. The germline CDR1 and CDR2 sequences are SGHRS and YFSETQ. CDR3 loop: CASSSRTGAGEKLFF. The CDR3, as DNA: TGCGCCAGCAGCTCCCGGACAGGGGCGGGGGAAAAACTGTTTTTT.

The V gene is TRBV6-5, the J gene TRBJ1-2; D might be TRBD1 (6 bases). This CDR3 has 16 amino acids. Germline CDR1 and CDR2: MNHEY and SVGAGI. Trimming cost V 4 bases and J 6 bases, with 21 bases left between them. Here the CDR3 reads CASSSWDIGRSDGYTF. CDR3 nucleotides: TGTGCCAGCAGTTCCTGGGACATCGGGCGATCAGATGGCTACACCTTC.

The count of this clone is one. This chain connects TRBV4-2 to TRBJ1-2; D gene uncertain. V lost 2 bases and J 4 bases, leaving 11 bases between the germline ends. Germline V gene data show CDR1 as LGHNA and CDR2 as YNFKEQ. The CDR3 covers 14 residues. The CDR3 here is CASSQSTGSYGYTF. The CDR3 DNA follows: TGTGCCAGCAGCCAATCGACGGGGAGCTATGGCTACACCTTC.

V is TRBV19 and J is TRBJ2-3; D perhaps matches TRBD2 (5 bases). The germline V and J ends were trimmed by 1 base and 0 bases, with 8 bases remaining between them. Germline V gene sequence: CDR1 LNHDA, CDR2 SQIVND (reference sequence). This CDR3 comprises 15 residues. The CDR3 is CASSIGTSSTDTQYF. In DNA, the CDR3 is TGTGCCAGTAGTATAGGTACTAGTAGCACAGATACGCAGTATTTT. The full variable domain, completed using reference TRBV19 and TRBJ2-3, is DGGITQSPKYLFRKEGQNVTLSCEQNLNHDAMYWYRQDPGQGLRLIYYSQIVNDFQKGDIAEGYSVSREKKESFPLTVTSAQKNPTAFYLCASSIGTSSTDTQYFGPGTRLTVL.

This clone was detected a few times. CDR3 coding DNA: TGTGCCAGCAGCAAAATGCGGCTTATGAACACTGAAGCTTTCTTT. Encoded protein: CASSKMRLMNTEAFF. The chain has TRBV21-1 and TRBJ1-1. TRBV21-1 is tagged as a pseudogene. CDR3 length: 15 residues.

The chain couples TRBV7-2 to TRBJ2-7; the match to TRBD1 covers 7 bases. The junction had 3 bases not matched to a gene; V was cut back by 0 bases and J by 4 bases. The CDR3 consists of 14 residues. CDR1 and CDR2 (germline): SGHTA, FQGNSA. The CDR3 DNA reads as TGTGCCAGCAGCTTAGCGGGACAGTCATACGAGCAGTACTTC. It encodes CASSLAGQSYEQYF. The full variable domain, with the rest looked up from reference TRBV7-2 and TRBJ2-7, is GAGVSQSPSNKVTEKGKDVELRCDPISGHTALYWYRQSLGQGLEFLIYFQGNSAPDKSGLPSDRFSAERTGGSVSTLTIQRTQQEDSAVYLCASSLAGQSYEQYFGPGTRLTVT.

The genes are TRBV5-1 and TRBJ2-7; TRBD1 matches 10 bases. The CDR3 is made up of 14 amino acids. Germline CDR1 and CDR2: SGHRS and YFSETQ. V lost 7 bases, J lost 4 bases, and 8 bases stayed unmatched. In DNA form, the CDR3 reads TGCGCCAGCCAATTCGGGACAGGGGAGTACGAGCAGTACTTC. This encodes CASQFGTGEYEQYF.

This chain joins TRBV11-2 and TRBJ2-7, with TRBD1 as a possible D gene (6 bases). Germline lookup yields CDR1 SGHAT and CDR2 FQNNGV. This CDR3 is 15 amino acids long. Between the trimmed V and J ends, which lost 4 bases and 3 bases, there was a span of 16 bases. The CDR3 bases are TGTGCCAGCAGCTCCCTCCGGGACAACAACTACGAGCAGTACTTC. It specifies CASSSLRDNNYEQYF.

J is TRBJ1-6 and V is TRBV7-8, with D uncertain. Trimming removed 5 bases at V and 6 bases at J, with 14 bases between. This CDR3 has 15 residues. Germline loops: CDR1 SGHVS, CDR2 FQNEAQ. The CDR3 loop reads CASSRVKHPNSPLHF. CDR3 DNA: TGTGCCAGCAGCCGGGTTAAACACCCTAATTCACCCCTCCACTTT.

This chain uses TRBV27 with TRBJ2-2, with TRBD2 as a possible D gene (5 bases). The V gene lost 6 bases and the J gene lost 7 bases, with 12 bases spanning the gap. CDR3 length: 13 residues. Looked up from germline, CDR1 is MNHEY and CDR2 is SMNVEV (reference sequence). The CDR3, as DNA: TGTGCCAGCAGCCCGTGGGCGGGCGGGGAGCTGTTTTTT. Its translation: CASSPWAGGELFF.

V and J are TRBV5-6 and TRBJ2-7, with 15 bases identical to TRBD2. Germline values: CDR1 SGHDT, CDR2 YYEEEE. V lost 4 bases and J lost 7; bases outside the gene matches: 3. This CDR3 has 14 residues. DNA of the CDR3: TGTGCCAGCAGCCCGGGACTAGCGGGAGGTGAGCAGTACTTC. Amino acids: CASSPGLAGGEQYF.

CDR3 coding DNA: TGTGCCAGCAGCTTAGGATTATCTTTCACTTCTGGAAACACCATATATTTT. As protein: CASSLGLSFTSGNTIYF. This rearrangement joins TRBV7-2 to TRBJ1-3; D unclear. This CDR3 region has 17 residues. V gave up 1 base and J gave up 1 base, with 14 bases separating them. Germline V gene data show CDR1 as SGHTA and CDR2 as FQGNSA.

This chain connects TRBV18 to TRBJ2-7; D may be TRBD1 (5 bases). Trimming took off 1 base at V and 2 bases at J, with 12 bases between the two ends. The CDR3 length is 15 residues. Germline-derived CDR1 and CDR2 are KGHSH and LQKENI. The CDR3 sequence: CASSPRVGVAYEQYF. CDR3 in DNA: TGTGCCAGCTCACCACGGGTAGGGGTAGCCTACGAGCAGTACTTC.

The chain recombines TRBV5-6 with TRBJ2-1; TRBD1 matches 8 bases. The CDR3 extends over 15 amino acids. The J segment lost 4 bases and the V segment lost 2 bases, leaving 5 bases of the junction unmatched. The germline CDR1 and CDR2 sequences are SGHDT and YYEEEE. CDR3 bases: TGTGCCAGCAGCTTCGGCGGGACAGGTTACAATGAGCAGTTCTTC. Its translation is CASSFGGTGYNEQFF.